This is a list of T cell receptor beta chains from one sample in a study of control samples from healthy donors and cancer patients. TCRdb's copy holds only in-frame clones and misses some; the assay was immunoSEQ multiplex PCR. Reported are approximately 190,000 clones; the ten largest clones contain 2% to 2.5%. What was sequenced was blood. The origin of the receptors is a woman aged 25-40 years in good health. The CDR3 runs from the conserved cysteine through the conserved F or W. D genes are given only for firm matches.

cdr3_aa cdr3_nt j_call d_call v_call
CASSISGAAYGYTF TGTGCCAGTAGTATAAGTGGGGCAGCCTATGGCTACACCTTC TRBJ1-2 NA TRBV19
CSVEEGVEKLFF TGCAGCGTTGAAGAAGGAGTAGAAAAACTGTTTTTT TRBJ1-4 NA TRBV29-1
CASSDFPGANVLTF TGTGCCAGCAGTGACTTCCCCGGGGCCAACGTCCTGACTTTC TRBJ2-6 NA TRBV6-4
CASSQVTGEFTGELFF TGTGCCAGCAGCCAAGTCACAGGGGAGTTCACCGGGGAGCTGTTTTTT TRBJ2-2 TRBD1 TRBV3-1/TRBV3-2
CASSQAAGVVTGELFF TGTGCCAGCAGCCAAGCAGCAGGGGTGGTCACCGGGGAGCTGTTTTTT TRBJ2-2 NA TRBV14
CASSHWTSGGTSTDTQYF TGCGCCAGCAGCCACTGGACTAGCGGGGGGACGAGCACAGATACGCAGTATTTT TRBJ2-3 TRBD2 TRBV4-1
CAIRGDRNQPQHF TGTGCCATCAGAGGGGATCGCAATCAGCCCCAGCATTTT TRBJ1-5 NA TRBV10-3
CASPFGDSGARETQYF TGTGCCAGTCCATTCGGAGACAGCGGGGCTAGAGAGACCCAGTACTTC TRBJ2-5 TRBD2 TRBV19
CASGRDRDSGYTF TGTGCCAGCGGCCGGGACAGGGATAGCGGCTACACCTTC TRBJ1-2 TRBD1 TRBV7-2
CASSNMRRAYNQPQHF TGTGCCAGCAGTAATATGCGACGGGCCTACAATCAGCCCCAGCATTTT TRBJ1-5 NA TRBV6-2/TRBV6-3
CASSLMLAGGTDTQYF TGTGCCAGCAGCTTAATGCTAGCGGGGGGTACCGATACGCAGTATTTT TRBJ2-3 TRBD2 TRBV7-3
CASSQGAENAKAFF TGTGCCAGCAGCCAAGGGGCGGAAAACGCGAAGGCTTTCTTT TRBJ1-1 NA TRBV3-1/TRBV3-2
CASSYLRGLNTEAFF TGTGCCAGCAGTTACTTAAGGGGACTGAACACTGAAGCTTTCTTT TRBJ1-1 NA TRBV6-5
CASSLLAQGAKRKSPLHF TGTGCCAGCAGTTTATTGGCCCAGGGGGCTAAAAGAAAATCACCCCTCCACTTT TRBJ1-6 TRBD1 TRBV27
CAWSSGSEKLFF TGTGCCTGGAGTTCTGGTTCTGAAAAACTGTTTTTT TRBJ1-4 NA TRBV30
CATSRGGGNEKLFF TGTGCCACCAGCAGAGGAGGGGGAAATGAAAAACTGTTTTTT TRBJ1-4 NA TRBV15
CASSLAEGSPNEKLFF TGTGCCAGCAGCTTAGCGGAGGGCAGCCCTAATGAAAAACTGTTTTTT TRBJ1-4 NA TRBV11-2
CASSYSVGGDGTEAFF TGTGCCAGCAGTTACTCGGTAGGGGGCGACGGGACTGAAGCTTTCTTT TRBJ1-1 TRBD1 TRBV6-5
CASSYSAGALDEQYF TGTGCCAGCAGTTACTCAGCAGGGGCCTTGGACGAGCAGTACTTC TRBJ2-7 NA TRBV6-5
CAWRAGRGLNEQFF TGTGCCTGGAGGGCGGGCAGGGGACTCAATGAGCAGTTCTTC TRBJ2-1 NA TRBV30
CASSEGEGLKAFF TGTGCCAGCAGCGAGGGGGAAGGGTTAAAAGCTTTCTTT TRBJ1-1 NA TRBV7-8
CSARDRETQYF TGCAGTGCTAGAGATAGGGAGACCCAGTACTTC TRBJ2-5 NA TRBV20-1
CASSVLPSVVLSGANVLTF TGTGCCAGCAGCGTACTTCCCTCGGTGGTATTATCTGGGGCCAACGTCCTGACTTTC TRBJ2-6 NA TRBV9
CASSPAGTANEKLFF TGTGCCAGCAGCCCTGCCGGGACAGCTAATGAAAAACTGTTTTTT TRBJ1-4 TRBD1 TRBV13
CASSSSGTASNYGYTF TGTGCCAGCAGCTCTAGCGGGACAGCCTCTAACTATGGCTACACCTTC TRBJ1-2 TRBD1 TRBV7-9
CASSETGNEQFF TGCGCCAGCAGTGAGACGGGGAATGAGCAGTTCTTC TRBJ2-1 NA TRBV10-1
CAWSTGFAYNEQFF TGTGCCTGGAGTACCGGGTTTGCCTACAATGAGCAGTTCTTC TRBJ2-1 NA TRBV30
CASMTGWIKNIQYF TGTGCCAGCATGACAGGGTGGATCAAAAACATTCAGTACTTC TRBJ2-4 TRBD1 TRBV6-5
CASSSNEKLFF TGTGCCAGCAGCTCTAATGAAAAACTGTTTTTT TRBJ1-4 NA TRBV6-5
CASSLGLDSGLHYGYTF TGTGCCAGCAGCTTAGGATTGGACAGCGGGCTGCACTATGGCTACACCTTC TRBJ1-2 NA TRBV7-9
CASSQGQYEQYF TGTGCCAGCAGCCAAGGGCAGTACGAGCAGTACTTC TRBJ2-7 NA TRBV3-1/TRBV3-2
CASKGDFSYNEQFF TGTGCCAGCAAAGGGGACTTCTCCTACAATGAGCAGTTCTTC TRBJ2-1 NA TRBV2
CASSSYLKTGGLYEQYF TGTGCCAGCAGTTCTTACTTAAAGACAGGGGGTCTCTACGAGCAGTACTTC TRBJ2-7 TRBD1 TRBV6-2/TRBV6-3
CASSASGQGGTDTQYF TGTGCCAGCAGCGCATCGGGACAGGGGGGGACAGATACGCAGTATTTT TRBJ2-3 TRBD1 TRBV9
CASSRVNQPQHF TGTGCCAGCTCGAGGGTAAACCAGCCCCAGCATTTT TRBJ1-5 NA TRBV12-3/TRBV12-4
CASSPGQPHYGYTF TGTGCCAGCAGCCCCGGACAGCCCCACTATGGCTACACCTTC TRBJ1-2 NA TRBV7-8
CAWKGEGYGYTF TGTGCCTGGAAGGGGGAGGGCTATGGCTACACCTTC TRBJ1-2 NA TRBV30
CATTRETGAETQYF TGTGCCACTACTCGGGAGACAGGGGCAGAGACCCAGTACTTC TRBJ2-5 TRBD1 TRBV10-3
CASSLGRGGVYEQYF TGCGCCAGCAGCTTGGGCAGGGGGGGAGTATACGAGCAGTACTTC TRBJ2-7 NA TRBV5-1
CASSIVPTGFSSQPQHF TGTGCCAGTAGTATAGTTCCCACAGGGTTCTCTTCCCAGCCCCAGCATTTT TRBJ1-5 NA TRBV19
CATDLEQTQYF TGTGCCACCGATCTGGAGCAGACCCAGTACTTC TRBJ2-5 NA TRBV5-4
CASMGEGYTF TGTGCCAGTATGGGGGAAGGCTACACCTTC TRBJ1-2 NA TRBV19